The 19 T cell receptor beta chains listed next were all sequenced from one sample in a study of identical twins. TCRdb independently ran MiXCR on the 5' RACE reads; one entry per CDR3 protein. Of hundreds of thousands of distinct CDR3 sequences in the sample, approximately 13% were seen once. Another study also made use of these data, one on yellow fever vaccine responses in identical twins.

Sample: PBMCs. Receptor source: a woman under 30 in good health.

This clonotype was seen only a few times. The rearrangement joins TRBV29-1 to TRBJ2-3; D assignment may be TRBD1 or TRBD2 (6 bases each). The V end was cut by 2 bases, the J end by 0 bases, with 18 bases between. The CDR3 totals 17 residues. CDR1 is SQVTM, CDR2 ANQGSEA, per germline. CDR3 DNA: TGCAGCGTTGAATTTTTAGCGGACAGAAGTAGCACAGATACGCAGTATTTT. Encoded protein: CSVEFLADRSSTDTQYF.

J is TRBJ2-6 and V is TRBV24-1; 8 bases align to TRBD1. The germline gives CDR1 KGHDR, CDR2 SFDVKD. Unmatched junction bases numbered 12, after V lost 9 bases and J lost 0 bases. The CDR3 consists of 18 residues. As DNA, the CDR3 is TGTGCCACCGAACAGGGGGGAAGGGCCATCTCTGGGGCCAACGTCCTGACTTTC. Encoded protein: CATEQGGRAISGANVLTF.

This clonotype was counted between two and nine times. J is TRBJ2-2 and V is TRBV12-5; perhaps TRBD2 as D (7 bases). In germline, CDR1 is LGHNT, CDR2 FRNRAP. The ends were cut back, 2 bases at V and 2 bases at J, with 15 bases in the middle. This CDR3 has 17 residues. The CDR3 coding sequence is TGTGCTAGTGGTTTGTCAACAGGGACTATTAACACCGGGGAGCTGTTTTTT. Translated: CASGLSTGTINTGELFF.

DNA for the CDR3: TGTGCCAGCAGTTTTGAGGCGGCAGCTCTAGCTTTCTTT. Amino acids: CASSFEAAALAFF. This chain joins TRBV12-3 or TRBV12-4 and TRBJ1-1, with D uncertain. Trimming stripped 3 bases from V and 10 bases from J, with 15 bases between. The CDR3 length is 13 residues.

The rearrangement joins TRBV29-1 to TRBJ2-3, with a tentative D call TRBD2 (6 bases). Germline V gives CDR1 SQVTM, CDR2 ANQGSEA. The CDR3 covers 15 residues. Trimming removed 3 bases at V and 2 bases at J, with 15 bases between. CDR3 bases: TGCAGCGTTGAGGGCCTTAGCGGTCCCACAGATACGCAGTATTTT. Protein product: CSVEGLSGPTDTQYF.

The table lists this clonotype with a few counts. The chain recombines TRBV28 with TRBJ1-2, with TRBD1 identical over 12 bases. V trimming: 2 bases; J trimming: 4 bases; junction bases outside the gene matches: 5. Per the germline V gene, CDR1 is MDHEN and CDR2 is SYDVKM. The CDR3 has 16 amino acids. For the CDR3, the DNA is TGTGCCAGCAGTTTAGGAGGGACAGGGGGCGGCTATGGCTACACCTTC. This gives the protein CASSLGGTGGGYGYTF.

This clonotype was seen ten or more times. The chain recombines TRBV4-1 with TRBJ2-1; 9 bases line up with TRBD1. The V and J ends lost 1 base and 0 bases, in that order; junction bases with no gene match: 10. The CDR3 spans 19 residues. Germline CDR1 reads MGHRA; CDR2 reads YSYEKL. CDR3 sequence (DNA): TGCGCCAGCAGCCAAGCGTGGACAGGGGACCCTAGCTCCTACAATGAGCAGTTCTTC. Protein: CASSQAWTGDPSSYNEQFF.

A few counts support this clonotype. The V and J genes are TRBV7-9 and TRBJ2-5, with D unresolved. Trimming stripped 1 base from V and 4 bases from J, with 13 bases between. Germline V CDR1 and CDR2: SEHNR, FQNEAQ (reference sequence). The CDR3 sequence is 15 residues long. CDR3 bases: TGTGCCAGCAGCTTAGAAGGACCTTACCGAGAGACCCAGTACTTC. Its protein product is CASSLEGPYRETQYF.

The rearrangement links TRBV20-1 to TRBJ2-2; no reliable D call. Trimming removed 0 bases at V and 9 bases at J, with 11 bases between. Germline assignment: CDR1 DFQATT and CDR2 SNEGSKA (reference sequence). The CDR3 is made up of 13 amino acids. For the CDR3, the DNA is TGCAGTGCTAGAGATCTTCTGGGTTGGGAGCTGTTTTTT. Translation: CSARDLLGWELFF.

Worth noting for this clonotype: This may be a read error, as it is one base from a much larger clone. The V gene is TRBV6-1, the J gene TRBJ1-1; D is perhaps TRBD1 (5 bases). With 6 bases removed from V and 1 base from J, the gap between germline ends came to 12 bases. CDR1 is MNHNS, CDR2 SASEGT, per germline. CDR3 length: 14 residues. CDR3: CASSQGPGNTEAFF. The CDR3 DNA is TGTGCCAGCAGCCAGGGACCGGGGAACACTGAAGCTTTCTTT.

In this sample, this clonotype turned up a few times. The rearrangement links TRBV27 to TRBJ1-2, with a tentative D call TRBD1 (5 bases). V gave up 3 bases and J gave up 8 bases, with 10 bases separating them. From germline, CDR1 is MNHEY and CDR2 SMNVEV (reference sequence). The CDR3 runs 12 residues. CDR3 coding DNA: TGTGCCAGCAGTTTCGGAGGGGAAGGCTACACCTTC. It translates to CASSFGGEGYTF.

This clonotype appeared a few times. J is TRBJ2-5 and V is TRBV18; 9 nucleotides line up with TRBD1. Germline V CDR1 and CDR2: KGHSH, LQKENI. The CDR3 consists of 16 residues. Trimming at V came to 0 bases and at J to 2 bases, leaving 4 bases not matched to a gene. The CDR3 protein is CASSPPTDRGQETQYF. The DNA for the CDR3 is TGTGCCAGCTCACCACCGACGGACAGGGGACAAGAGACCCAGTACTTC.

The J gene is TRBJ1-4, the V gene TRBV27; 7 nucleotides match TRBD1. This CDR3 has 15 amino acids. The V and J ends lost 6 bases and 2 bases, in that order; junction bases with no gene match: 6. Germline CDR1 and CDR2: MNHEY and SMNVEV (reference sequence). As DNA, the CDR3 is TGTGCCAGCAGATTTACAGGGGTGACTAATGAAAAACTGTTTTTT. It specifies CASRFTGVTNEKLFF.

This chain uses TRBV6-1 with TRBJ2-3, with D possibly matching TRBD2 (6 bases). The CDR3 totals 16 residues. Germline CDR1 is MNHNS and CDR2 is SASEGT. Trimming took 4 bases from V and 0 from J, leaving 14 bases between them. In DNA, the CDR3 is TGTGCCAGCAGTGTAGTTCTGGGGGGTAGCACAGATACGCAGTATTTT. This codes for CASSVVLGGSTDTQYF.

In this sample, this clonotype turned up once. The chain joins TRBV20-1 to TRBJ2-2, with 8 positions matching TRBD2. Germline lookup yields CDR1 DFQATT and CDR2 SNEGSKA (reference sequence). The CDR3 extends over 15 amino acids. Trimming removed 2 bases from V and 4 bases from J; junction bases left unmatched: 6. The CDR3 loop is CSARTSGGSTGELFF. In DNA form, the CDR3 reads TGCAGTGCTAGAACCAGCGGGGGATCCACCGGGGAGCTGTTTTTT.

The CDR3 loop reads CSARGRLAGIEKPYEQYF. The CDR3 DNA is TGCAGTGCTAGGGGGAGGCTAGCGGGAATAGAAAAGCCCTACGAGCAGTACTTC. This chain links TRBV20-1 with TRBJ2-7; 9 bases fit TRBD2. Germline values: CDR1 DFQATT, CDR2 SNEGSKA (reference sequence). Losses at the gene ends were 3 bases for V and 2 bases for J; bases not matched to a gene: 17. The CDR3 totals 18 residues.

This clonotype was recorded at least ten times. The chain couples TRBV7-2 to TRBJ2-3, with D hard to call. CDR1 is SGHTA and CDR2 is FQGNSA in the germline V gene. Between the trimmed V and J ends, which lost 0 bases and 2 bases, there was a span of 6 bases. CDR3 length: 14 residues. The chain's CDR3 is CASSLAVHTDTQYF. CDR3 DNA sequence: TGTGCCAGCAGCTTAGCCGTACACACAGATACGCAGTATTTT. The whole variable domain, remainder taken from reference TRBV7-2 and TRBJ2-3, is GAGVSQSPSNKVTEKGKDVELRCDPISGHTALYWYRQSLGQGLEFLIYFQGNSAPDKSGLPSDRFSAERTGGSVSTLTIQRTQQEDSAVYLCASSLAVHTDTQYFGPGTRLTVL.

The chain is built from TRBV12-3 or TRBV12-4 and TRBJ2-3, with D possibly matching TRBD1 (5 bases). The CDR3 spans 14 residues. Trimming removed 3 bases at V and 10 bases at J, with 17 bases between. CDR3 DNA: TGTGCCAGCAGTTTGATTGATGTAGGGGCGGCGCAGTATTTT. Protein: CASSLIDVGAAQYF.

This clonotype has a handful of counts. The CDR3 DNA reads as TGCGCCAGCAGCTTATACAGGGCTAGCTACGAGCAGTACTTC. Translating it yields CASSLYRASYEQYF. The V gene is TRBV5-1, the J gene TRBJ2-7, with a weak D call TRBD1 (6 bases). The V end lost 2 bases, the J end lost 3 bases, and 12 bases lay between the germline ends. The germline gives CDR1 SGHRS, CDR2 YFSETQ. This CDR3 comprises 14 residues.